The entry that follows covers one T cell receptor (beta chain) sequence. Its antigen remains unknown. This sample is drawn from a study of shared clonotypes between healthy human individuals. Notes on the study in general: Sharing of clonotypes among donors was expected to vary with sequencing depth. A handful of donors showed sharing of about 5.5% of naive CD4 clonotypes.

Per the germline V gene, CDR1 is SGHTS and CDR2 is YDEGEE. After removal of 4 bases from V and 4 bases from J, the junction contained 4 bases not matched to a gene. The CDR3 consists of 13 residues. Profiled with immunoSEQ multiplex PCR; TCRdb holds only in-frame clones, not every one. This sample carries 800,000 to 1,200,000 clones, about four fifths of them seen once, and the ten largest clones take 0.5% to 0.6%. The sequenced material came from memory CD4+ T cells from PBMCs. As to subset: CD45RA-negative fraction. This TCR derives from a man younger than 35 in good health. Some clones in this sample may be carry-over from other donors' samples. The J gene is TRBJ1-1, the V gene TRBV5-8, with 7 bases matching TRBD1. Here the CDR3 DNA reads TGTGCCAGCAGCGGCGACAGGGTCACTGAAGCTTTCTTT. Translation: CASSGDRVTEAFF.